The entry that follows covers one T cell receptor (beta chain) sequence. Its matching antigen is unknown. Relative to the germline gene, one junction end is altered; a read error may explain this. The data were obtained in a study of graft-versus-host responses after intestinal transplantation. Study in general: Anti-thymocyte globulin induction preceded about 3 years of tacrolimus and steroid maintenance in all recipients.

Whole-study results and caveats: The study found high graft-versus-host to host-versus-graft clonal ratios in allografts of patients with graft-donor T cell macrochimerism. Peak GvH clone levels in circulation were associated with early post-transplant HvG declines. Researchers found GvH clones in recipient marrow, and some showed up first in ileum or blood.

The protocol was immunoSEQ multiplex PCR, while the TCRdb copy is restricted to in-frame clones and leaves out a portion. The sample lists about 110,000 clones; 85% to 95% were seen once. Sequenced material: unstimulated CD8+ T cells sorted from spleen or lymph node cells, taken before transplant. This TCR was recovered from a human donor who was the organ donor for an intestinal transplant.

CDR3 bases: TGTGCCGGCAGCTTAGTGGGCGATCCCTACGAGCAGTACTTC. Translated, it gives CAGSLVGDPYEQYF. This rearrangement joins TRBV11-2 to TRBJ2-7; the D is unclear. The CDR3 spans 14 residues. In germline, CDR1 is SGHAT, CDR2 FQNNGV.